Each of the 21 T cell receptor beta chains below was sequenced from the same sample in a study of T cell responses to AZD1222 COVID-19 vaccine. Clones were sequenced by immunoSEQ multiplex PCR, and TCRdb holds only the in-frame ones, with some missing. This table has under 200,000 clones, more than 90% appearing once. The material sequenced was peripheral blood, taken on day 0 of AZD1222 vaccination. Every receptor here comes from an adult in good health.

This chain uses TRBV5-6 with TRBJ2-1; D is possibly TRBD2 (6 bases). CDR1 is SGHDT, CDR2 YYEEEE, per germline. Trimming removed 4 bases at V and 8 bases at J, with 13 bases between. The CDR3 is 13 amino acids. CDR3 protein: CASSLGRRDEQFF. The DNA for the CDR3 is TGTGCCAGCAGCCTCGGAAGGAGGGATGAGCAGTTCTTC.

The CDR3 nucleotides are TGCGCCAGCAGCCAGCGATACACCGCACAGGGGGCATCTGGAAACACCATATATTTT. It translates to CASSQRYTAQGASGNTIYF. The rearrangement joins TRBV4-3 to TRBJ1-3; 9 bases fit TRBD1. The junction had 13 bases not matched to a gene; V was cut back by 3 bases and J by 1 base. Germline CDR1 reads LGHNA; CDR2 reads YSLEER. This CDR3 has 19 amino acids.

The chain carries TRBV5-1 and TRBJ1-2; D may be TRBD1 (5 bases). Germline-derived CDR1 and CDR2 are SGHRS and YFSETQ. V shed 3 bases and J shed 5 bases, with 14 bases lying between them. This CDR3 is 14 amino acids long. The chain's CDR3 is CASSSQPGHYGYTF. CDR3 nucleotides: TGCGCCAGCAGCTCCCAACCTGGACATTATGGCTACACCTTC. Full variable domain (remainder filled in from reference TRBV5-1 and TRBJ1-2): KAGVTQTPRYLIKTRGQQVTLSCSPISGHRSVSWYQQTPGQGLQFLFEYFSETQRNKGNFPGRFSGRQFSNSRSEMNVSTLELGDSALYLCASSSQPGHYGYTFGSGTRLTVV.

CDR3 sequence: CASSLSTGMNYGYTF. CDR3 bases: TGCGCCAGCAGCCTATCGACAGGGATGAACTATGGCTACACCTTC. The genes are TRBV5-1 and TRBJ1-2; 7 bases fit TRBD1. Trimming removed 4 bases from V and 2 bases from J; junction bases left unmatched: 8. The CDR3 covers 15 residues. In germline, CDR1 is SGHRS, CDR2 YFSETQ.

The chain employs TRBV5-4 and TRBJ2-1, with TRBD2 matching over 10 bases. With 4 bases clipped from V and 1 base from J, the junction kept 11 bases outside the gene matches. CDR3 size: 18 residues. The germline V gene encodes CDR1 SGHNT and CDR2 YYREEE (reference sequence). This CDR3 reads CASSPRTSGRGSYNEQFF. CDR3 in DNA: TGTGCCAGCAGCCCCCGGACTAGCGGCCGGGGGTCCTACAATGAGCAGTTCTTC. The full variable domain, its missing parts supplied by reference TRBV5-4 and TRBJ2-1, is ETGVTQSPTHLIKTRGQQVTLRCSSQSGHNTVSWYQQALGQGPQFIFQYYREEENGRGNFPPRFSGLQFPNYSSELNVNALELDDSALYLCASSPRTSGRGSYNEQFFGPGTRLTVL.

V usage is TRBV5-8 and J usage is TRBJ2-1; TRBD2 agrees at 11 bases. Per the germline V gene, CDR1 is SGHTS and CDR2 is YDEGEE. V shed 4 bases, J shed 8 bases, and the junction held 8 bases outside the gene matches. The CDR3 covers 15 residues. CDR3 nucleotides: TGTGCCAGCAGCCCCGCTAGCGGGAGGTTGGATGAGCAGTTCTTC. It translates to CASSPASGRLDEQFF. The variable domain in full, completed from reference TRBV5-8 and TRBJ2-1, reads EAGVTQSPTHLIKTRGQQATLRCSPISGHTSVYWYQQALGLGLQFLLWYDEGEERNRGNFPPRFSGRQFPNYSSELNVNALELEDSALYLCASSPASGRLDEQFFGPGTRLTVL.

The DNA of the CDR3 is TGTGCCAGCAGCCAGGACAACTATGGCTACACCTTC. Protein sequence: CASSQDNYGYTF. The chain recombines TRBV7-9 with TRBJ1-2; no firm D call. The CDR3 has 12 amino acids. Trimming took 5 bases from V and 2 from J, leaving 6 bases between them. The germline gives CDR1 SEHNR, CDR2 FQNEAQ (reference sequence).

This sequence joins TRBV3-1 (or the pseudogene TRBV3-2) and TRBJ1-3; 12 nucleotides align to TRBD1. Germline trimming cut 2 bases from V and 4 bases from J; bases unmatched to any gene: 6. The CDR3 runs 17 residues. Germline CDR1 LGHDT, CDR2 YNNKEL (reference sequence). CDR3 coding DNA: TGTGCCAGCAGCCAACCGGGACAGGGGGCGCGGGGAAACACCATATATTTT. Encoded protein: CASSQPGQGARGNTIYF.

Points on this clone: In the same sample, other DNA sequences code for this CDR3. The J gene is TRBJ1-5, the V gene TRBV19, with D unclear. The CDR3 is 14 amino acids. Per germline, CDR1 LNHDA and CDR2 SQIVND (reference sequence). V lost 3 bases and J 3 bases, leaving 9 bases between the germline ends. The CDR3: CASSIGVSNQPQHF. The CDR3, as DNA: TGTGCCAGTAGTATCGGGGTCTCCAATCAGCCCCAGCATTTT.

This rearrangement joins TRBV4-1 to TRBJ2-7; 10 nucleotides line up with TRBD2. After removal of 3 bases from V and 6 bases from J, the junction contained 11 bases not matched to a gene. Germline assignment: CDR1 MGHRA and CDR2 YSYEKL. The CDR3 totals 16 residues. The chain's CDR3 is CASSQEPGLAWSEQYF. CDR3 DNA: TGCGCCAGCAGCCAGGAGCCGGGACTAGCGTGGAGCGAGCAGTACTTC.

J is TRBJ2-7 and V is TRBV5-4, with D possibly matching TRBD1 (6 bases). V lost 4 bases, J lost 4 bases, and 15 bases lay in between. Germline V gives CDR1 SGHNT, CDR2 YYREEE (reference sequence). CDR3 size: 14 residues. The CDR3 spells CASSRPGQPYEQYF. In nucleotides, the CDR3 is TGTGCCAGCAGCCGACCGGGACAACCATACGAGCAGTACTTC.

CDR3 loop: CASSLKGVGGHYGYTF. The CDR3 DNA reads TGTGCCAGCAGTTTAAAGGGCGTCGGGGGGCACTATGGCTACACCTTC. This chain links TRBV27 with TRBJ1-2; a possible D gene is TRBD1 (6 bases). Germline V gene data show CDR1 as MNHEY and CDR2 as SMNVEV (reference sequence). Trimming left V 2 bases short and J 3 bases short, with 16 bases between. The CDR3 spans 16 residues.

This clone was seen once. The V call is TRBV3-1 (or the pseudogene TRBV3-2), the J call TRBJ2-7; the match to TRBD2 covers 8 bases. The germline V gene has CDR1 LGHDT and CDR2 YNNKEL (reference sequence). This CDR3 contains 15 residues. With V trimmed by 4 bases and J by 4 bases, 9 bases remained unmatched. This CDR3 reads CASSLRGAGGYEQYF. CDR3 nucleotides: TGTGCCAGCAGCCTCCGAGGGGCGGGGGGATACGAGCAGTACTTC.

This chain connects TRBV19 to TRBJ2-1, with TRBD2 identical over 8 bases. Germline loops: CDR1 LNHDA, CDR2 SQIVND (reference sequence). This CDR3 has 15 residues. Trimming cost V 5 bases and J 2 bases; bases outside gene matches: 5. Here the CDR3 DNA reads TGTGCCAGTAGTTCGACTAGCGTCACCTACAATGAGCAGTTCTTC. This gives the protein CASSSTSVTYNEQFF.

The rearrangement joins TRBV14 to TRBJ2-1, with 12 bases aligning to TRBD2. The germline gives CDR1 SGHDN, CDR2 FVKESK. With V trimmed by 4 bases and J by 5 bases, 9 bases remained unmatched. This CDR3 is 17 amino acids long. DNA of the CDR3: TGTGCCAGCAGCCTCTTTCTAGCGGGGGGGCCGAACAATGAGCAGTTCTTC. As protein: CASSLFLAGGPNNEQFF.

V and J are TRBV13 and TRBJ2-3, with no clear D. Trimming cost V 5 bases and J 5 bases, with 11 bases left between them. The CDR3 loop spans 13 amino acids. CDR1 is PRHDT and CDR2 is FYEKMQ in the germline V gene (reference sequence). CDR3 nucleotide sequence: TGTGCCAGCAGCCGCGCGTCGGGAGATACGCAGTATTTT. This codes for CASSRASGDTQYF.

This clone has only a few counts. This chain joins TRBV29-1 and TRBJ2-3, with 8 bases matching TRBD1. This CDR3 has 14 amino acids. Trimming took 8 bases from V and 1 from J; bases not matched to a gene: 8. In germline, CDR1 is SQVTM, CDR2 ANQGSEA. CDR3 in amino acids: CSFIPGQGTDTQYF. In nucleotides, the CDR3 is TGCAGCTTTATACCGGGACAGGGCACAGATACGCAGTATTTT.

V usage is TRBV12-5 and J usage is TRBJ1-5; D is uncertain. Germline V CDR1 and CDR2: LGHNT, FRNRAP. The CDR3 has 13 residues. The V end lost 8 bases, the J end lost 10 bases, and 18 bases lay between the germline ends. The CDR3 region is CASSGQAVSPQHF. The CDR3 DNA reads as TGTGCTAGTAGCGGGCAGGCGGTGTCCCCCCAGCATTTT.

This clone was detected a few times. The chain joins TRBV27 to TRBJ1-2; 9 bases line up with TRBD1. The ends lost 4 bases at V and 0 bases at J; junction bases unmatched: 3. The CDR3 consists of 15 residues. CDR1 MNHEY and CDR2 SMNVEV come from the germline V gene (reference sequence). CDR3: CASSYDRGANYGYTF. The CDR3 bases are TGTGCCAGCAGTTACGACAGGGGGGCTAACTATGGCTACACCTTC.

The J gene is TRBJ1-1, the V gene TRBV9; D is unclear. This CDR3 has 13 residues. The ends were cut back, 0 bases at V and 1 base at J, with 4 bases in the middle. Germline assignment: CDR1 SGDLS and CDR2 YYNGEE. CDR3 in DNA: TGTGCCAGCAGCGTAGTCCCGAACACTGAAGCTTTCTTT. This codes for CASSVVPNTEAFF.

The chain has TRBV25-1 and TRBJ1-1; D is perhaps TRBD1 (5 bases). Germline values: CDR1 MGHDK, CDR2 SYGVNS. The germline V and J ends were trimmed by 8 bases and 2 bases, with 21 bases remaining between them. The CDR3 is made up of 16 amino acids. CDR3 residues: CASRPPKGRPNTEAFF. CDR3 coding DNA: TGTGCCAGCCGGCCCCCCAAGGGACGGCCAAACACTGAAGCTTTCTTT.